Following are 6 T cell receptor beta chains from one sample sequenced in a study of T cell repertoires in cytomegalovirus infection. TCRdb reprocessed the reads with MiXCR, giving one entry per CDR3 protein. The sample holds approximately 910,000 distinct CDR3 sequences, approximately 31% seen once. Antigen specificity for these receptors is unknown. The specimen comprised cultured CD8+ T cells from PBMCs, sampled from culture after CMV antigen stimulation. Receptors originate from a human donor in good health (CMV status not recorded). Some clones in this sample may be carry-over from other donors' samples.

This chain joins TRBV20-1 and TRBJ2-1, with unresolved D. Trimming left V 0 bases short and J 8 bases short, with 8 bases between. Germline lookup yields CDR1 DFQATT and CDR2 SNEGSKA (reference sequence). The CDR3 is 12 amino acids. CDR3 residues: CSARDRWDEQFF. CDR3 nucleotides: TGCAGTGCTAGAGATAGATGGGATGAGCAGTTCTTC.

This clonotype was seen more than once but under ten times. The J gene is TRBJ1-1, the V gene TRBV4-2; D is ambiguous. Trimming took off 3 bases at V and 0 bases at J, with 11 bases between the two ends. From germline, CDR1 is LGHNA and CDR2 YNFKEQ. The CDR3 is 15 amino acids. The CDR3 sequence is CASSQGAGMNTEAFF. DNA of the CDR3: TGTGCCAGCAGCCAGGGCGCCGGCATGAACACTGAAGCTTTCTTT.

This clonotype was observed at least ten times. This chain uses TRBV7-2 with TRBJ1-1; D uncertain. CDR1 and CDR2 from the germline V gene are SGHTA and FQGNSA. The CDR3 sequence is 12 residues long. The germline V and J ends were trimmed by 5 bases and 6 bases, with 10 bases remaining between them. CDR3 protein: CASSHRLAEAFF. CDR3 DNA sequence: TGTGCCAGCAGCCATAGACTGGCTGAAGCTTTCTTT.

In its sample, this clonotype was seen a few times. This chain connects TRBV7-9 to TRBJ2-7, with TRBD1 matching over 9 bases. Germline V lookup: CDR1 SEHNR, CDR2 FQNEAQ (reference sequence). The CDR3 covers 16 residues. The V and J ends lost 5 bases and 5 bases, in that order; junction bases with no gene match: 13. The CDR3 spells CASSLGGQGIYNEQYV. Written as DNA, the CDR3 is TGTGCCAGCAGCCTAGGGGGACAGGGAATTTACAACGAGCAGTACGTC.

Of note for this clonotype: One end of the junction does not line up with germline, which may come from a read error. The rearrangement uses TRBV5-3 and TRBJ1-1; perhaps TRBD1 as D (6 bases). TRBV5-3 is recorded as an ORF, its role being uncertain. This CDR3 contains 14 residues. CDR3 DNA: TGTGCCAGCAGCTCGTCGAGGGGGGGCACTGAAGCTTTCTTT. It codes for CASSSSRGGTEAFF.

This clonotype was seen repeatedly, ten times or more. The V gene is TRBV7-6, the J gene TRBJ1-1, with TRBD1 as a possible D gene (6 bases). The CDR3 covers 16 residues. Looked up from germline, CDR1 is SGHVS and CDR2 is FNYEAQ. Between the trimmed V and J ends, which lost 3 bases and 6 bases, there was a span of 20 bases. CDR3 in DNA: TGTGCCAGCAGCTTTTACGGGGGGGCGGGAAACGCTGAAGCTTTCTTT. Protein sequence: CASSFYGGAGNAEAFF.